The rows below give T cell receptor beta chains drawn from one sample of a study of PD-1 blockade in mismatch repair-deficient tumors. Produced via immunoSEQ multiplex PCR; TCRdb's table is partial and in-frame only. The data show more than 40,000 clones, roughly 78% seen once. The sequences come from peripheral blood, collected 4 weeks after starting pembrolizumab. The receptor set was obtained from an adult with mismatch repair-deficient cancer. Both conserved end residues are part of each CDR3. The order of the fields is V gene, J gene, CDR3 protein.

>TRBV6-1|TRBJ1-3
CASRTQGRNTIYF
>TRBV7-9|TRBJ1-4
CASSTARDRGVEKLFF
>TRBV29-1|TRBJ1-3
CSATLSGNTIYF
>TRBV5-4|TRBJ2-2
CASSLASGAHTGELFF
>TRBV6-1|TRBJ1-2
CASSQKGYYGYTF
>TRBV10-3|TRBJ1-5
CAISESGLSNQPQHF
>TRBV7-8|TRBJ2-7
CASSLDGPEQYF
>TRBV5-6|TRBJ2-7
CASSWGTYGYEQYF
>TRBV6-1|TRBJ2-7
CASSDNPGAYNEQYF
>TRBV11-2|TRBJ1-1
CASSLDTGLSEAFF
>TRBV27|TRBJ2-1
CASSPTRLSLYNEQFF
>TRBV30|TRBJ1-4
CAWGQLNEKLFF
>TRBV10-3|TRBJ2-7
CATENSYEQYF
>TRBV5-1|TRBJ2-7
CASTLAGGPYEQYF
>TRBV15|TRBJ1-5
CATSRASYSNQPQHF
>TRBV5-6|TRBJ2-5
CASSLGSTETQYF
>TRBV29-1|TRBJ2-3
CSVEFLGAGTDTQYF
>TRBV6-1|TRBJ1-5
CASKPTGDGNQPQHF
>TRBV6-5|TRBJ1-1
CASSYLGNTEAFF
>TRBV10-3|TRBJ2-1
CAISESKRLAGGEQFF
>TRBV30|TRBJ2-5
CAWTTSGQETQYF
>TRBV6-1|TRBJ2-1
CASSVDRVRGRASIF
>TRBV6-1|TRBJ2-2
CASSEAAVVGELFF
>TRBV27|TRBJ2-1
CASSLSLAGRNEQFF
>TRBV6-5|TRBJ2-7
CASSPSQMFAYEQYF
>TRBV29-1|TRBJ2-1
CSVEVLANEQFF
>TRBV7-6|TRBJ2-5
CASSPQTLGGAQYF
>TRBV27|TRBJ1-1
CASSFGTGWTEAFF
>TRBV6-5|TRBJ2-3
CASSYGPEADTQYF
>TRBV7-9|TRBJ1-1
CASNPGLNTEAFF
>TRBV7-2|TRBJ1-1
CASSQITEAFF
>TRBV7-3|TRBJ2-3
CASSPVMTRGTDTQYF
>TRBV7-9|TRBJ2-7
CASRGGGEQYF
>TRBV27|TRBJ2-3
CASSPTLAVWGTDTQYF